A single sample gave rise to the 30 T cell receptor beta chains below, sequenced in a study of Graves' ophthalmopathy and Graves' hyperthyroidism. Amplified TCR beta CDR3 regions were obtained using RNA transcripts as template. A first-round RT-PCR used HTBI primers, followed by a second-round multiplex PCR. TCRdb fed the multiplex PCR reads into MiXCR, producing one record per CDR3 protein. The sample yields about 550,000 distinct CDR3 sequences, about 40% seen once. Material for sequencing was peripheral blood or thyroid tissue (not recorded which). The receptors come from an adult man with Graves' hyperthyroidism.

J is TRBJ1-1 and V is TRBV29-1, with TRBD1 identical over 9 bases. Germline assignment: CDR1 SQVTM and CDR2 ANQGSEA. The ends lost 5 bases at V and 2 bases at J; junction bases unmatched: 6. The CDR3 runs to 14 residues. The CDR3 protein is CSVCSGQGNTEAFF. CDR3 nucleotides: TGCAGCGTTTGCTCGGGACAGGGAAACACTGAAGCTTTCTTT. The full variable domain, in which reference TRBV29-1 and TRBJ1-1 provide the parts outside the CDR3, is SAVISQKPSRDICQRGTSLTIQCQVDSQVTMMFWYRQQPGQSLTLIATANQGSEATYESGFVIDKFPISRPNLTFSTLTVSNMSPEDSSIYLCSVCSGQGNTEAFFGQGTRLTVV.

In regard to this clonotype: A clone one base away is much larger, so this may be a read error. The V and J genes are TRBV5-1 and TRBJ1-2; 9 bases match TRBD1. The CDR3 has 16 amino acids. After removal of 4 bases from V and 4 bases from J, the junction contained 11 bases not matched to a gene. Per the germline V gene, CDR1 is SGHRS and CDR2 is YFSETQ. CDR3 residues: CASSMEPGQGGYGYTF. CDR3 coding DNA: TGCGCCAGCAGCATGGAGCCGGGACAGGGAGGCTATGGCTACACCTTC.

This clonotype was found many times. The chain carries TRBV5-1 and TRBJ2-2, with 7 nucleotides matching TRBD1. The trim removed 4 bases at V and 2 bases at J, leaving 5 bases unmatched. Germline V gene sequence: CDR1 SGHRS, CDR2 YFSETQ. This CDR3 has 15 amino acids. CDR3 bases: TGCGCCAGCAGCCCCGACAGGGCAAACACCGGGGAGCTGTTTTTT. This translates into CASSPDRANTGELFF.

The table lists this clonotype with many counts. The gene calls are TRBV5-1 and TRBJ1-4, with D uncertain. Trimming removed 1 base from V and 8 bases from J, with 12 bases in between. Germline CDR1 is SGHRS and CDR2 is YFSETQ. The CDR3 covers 14 residues. The CDR3 bases are TGCGCCAGCAGCTTGTCCCCGGCTGGAGAAAAACTGTTTTTT. This encodes CASSLSPAGEKLFF. Using reference TRBV5-1 and TRBJ1-4 for the parts outside the CDR3, the full variable domain is KAGVTQTPRYLIKTRGQQVTLSCSPISGHRSVSWYQQTPGQGLQFLFEYFSETQRNKGNFPGRFSGRQFSNSRSEMNVSTLELGDSALYLCASSLSPAGEKLFFGSGTQLSVL.

The V and J genes are TRBV20-1 and TRBJ2-3, with unresolved D. CDR3 length: 10 amino acids. Trimming cost V 3 bases and J 6 bases, with 4 bases left between them. Looked up from germline, CDR1 is DFQATT and CDR2 is SNEGSKA (reference sequence). The CDR3 nucleotides are TGCAGTGCTAGTAGCGATACGCAGTATTTT. Encoded protein: CSASSDTQYF.

This clonotype occurred a few times. The chain recombines TRBV12-5 with TRBJ2-2; D may be TRBD1 (5 bases). Germline V gene lookup returns CDR1 LGHNT and CDR2 FRNRAP. The CDR3 contains 16 residues. The V gene lost 1 base and the J gene lost 2 bases, with 11 bases spanning the gap. The CDR3 sequence: CASGLDAGRNTGELFF. CDR3 in DNA: TGTGCTAGTGGTTTGGACGCAGGGCGAAACACCGGGGAGCTGTTTTTT.

This clonotype was seen at least ten times. This chain connects TRBV5-6 to TRBJ2-1, with TRBD2 matching 12 bases. J lost 7 bases, V lost 1 base, and 9 bases had no gene match. The V gene's germline CDR1 is SGHDT and CDR2 YYEEEE. This CDR3 region has 17 residues. The DNA for the CDR3 is TGTGCCAGCAGCTTGACGGTTGTGACTAGCGGGAGAAATGAGCAGTTCTTC. As protein: CASSLTVVTSGRNEQFF.

About this clonotype: The conserved closing phenylalanine or tryptophan is absent in this CDR3, likely reflecting a read error. The chain is built from TRBV19 and TRBJ2-2, with 9 bases aligning to TRBD2. The CDR3 sequence is 17 residues long. CDR1 is LNHDA and CDR2 is SQIVND in the germline V gene (reference sequence). The V segment lost 1 base and the J segment 1 base; nucleotides outside the gene matches: 4. The CDR3 coding sequence is TGTGCCAGTAGTATAGTTCGACTAGCGGTGAACACCGGGGAGCTGTTTTCT. This sequence encodes CASSIVRLAVNTGELFS.

The J gene is TRBJ2-7, the V gene TRBV7-6, with a possible D match to TRBD2 (5 bases). There are 14 residues in the CDR3. Germline V gene sequence: CDR1 SGHVS, CDR2 FNYEAQ. V was cut by 1 base and J by 6 bases, with 13 bases left in between. Here the CDR3 reads CASSLGLGSTEQYF. The CDR3, as DNA: TGTGCCAGCAGCTTAGGCCTAGGGAGCACCGAGCAGTACTTC.

This clonotype has a handful of counts. This chain connects TRBV10-2 to TRBJ2-7; D unresolved. V was shortened by 6 bases and J by 0 bases, with 6 bases between the two germline ends. Germline V gene sequence: CDR1 WSHSY, CDR2 SAAADI. CDR3 length equals 12 residues. The chain's CDR3 is CASRPSSYEQYF. The CDR3 DNA sequence: TGCGCCAGCAGACCGAGCTCCTACGAGCAGTACTTC.

This clonotype showed up just a few times. The genes are TRBV30 and TRBJ2-7; 7 bases fit TRBD2. From germline, CDR1 is GTSNPN and CDR2 SVGIG (reference sequence). V gave up 4 bases and J gave up 3 bases; unmatched junction bases: 0. The CDR3 contains 11 residues. DNA for the CDR3: TGTGCCTGGACTAGCGGCTACGAGCAGTACTTC. Amino acids: CAWTSGYEQYF.

This clonotype was observed a handful of times. The chain combines TRBV30 with TRBJ2-2; the D gene is possibly TRBD2 (6 bases). Per germline, CDR1 GTSNPN and CDR2 SVGIG (reference sequence). The ends were cut back, 4 bases at V and 6 bases at J, with 9 bases in the middle. The CDR3 length is 12 residues. CDR3 region: CAWTGGAGELFF. The CDR3, as DNA: TGTGCCTGGACAGGCGGGGCCGGGGAGCTGTTTTTT.

This clonotype occurred many times. The chain employs TRBV15 and TRBJ1-5, with a tentative D call TRBD1 (6 bases). The CDR3 runs 16 residues. V was clipped by 1 base and J by 4 bases, with 14 bases between them. Germline V gene data show CDR1 as LNHNV and CDR2 as YYDKDF (reference sequence). DNA of the CDR3: TGTGCCACCAGCAGAGGAAGCAAAGGGGGGAATCAGCCCCAGCATTTT. This encodes CATSRGSKGGNQPQHF.

The rearrangement links TRBV11-2 to TRBJ2-7; 9 bases match TRBD2. The CDR3 consists of 14 residues. The germline gives CDR1 SGHAT, CDR2 FQNNGV. V trimming: 1 base; J trimming: 12 bases; junction bases outside the gene matches: 10. CDR3 DNA sequence: TGTGCCAGCAGCTTAGGAGCGGGGGGCAGGGGACCGTACTTC. Its protein is CASSLGAGGRGPYF.

This clonotype was seen ten or more times. The chain recombines TRBV9 with TRBJ1-5, with D perhaps TRBD1 (5 bases). This CDR3 is 15 amino acids long. The ends were cut back, 2 bases at V and 4 bases at J, with 13 bases in the middle. Germline V CDR1 and CDR2: SGDLS, YYNGEE. This chain's CDR3 is CASSVSGTANQPQHF. CDR3 sequence (DNA): TGTGCCAGCAGCGTTTCCGGGACCGCGAATCAGCCCCAGCATTTT.

CDR3 DNA: TGCAGTGCTATTTCGCCGAGACTCTCCTACGAGCAGTACTTC. This codes for CSAISPRLSYEQYF. The rearrangement links TRBV20-1 to TRBJ2-7; the D is unclear. The germline CDR1 and CDR2 sequences are DFQATT and SNEGSKA (reference sequence). CDR3 size: 14 residues. V was clipped by 4 bases and J by 0 bases, with 13 bases between them.

V usage is TRBV29-1 and J usage is TRBJ2-6; 7 bases are shared with TRBD1. Looked up from germline, CDR1 is SQVTM and CDR2 is ANQGSEA. The CDR3 covers 13 residues. The ends lost 4 bases at V and 4 bases at J; junction bases unmatched: 1. CDR3 bases: TGCAGCGTTGGGGGACAGGGGGCCAACGTCCTGACTTTC. Translated, it gives CSVGGQGANVLTF. The variable domain in full, completed from reference TRBV29-1 and TRBJ2-6, reads SAVISQKPSRDICQRGTSLTIQCQVDSQVTMMFWYRQQPGQSLTLIATANQGSEATYESGFVIDKFPISRPNLTFSTLTVSNMSPEDSSIYLCSVGGQGANVLTFGAGSRLTVL.

The chain combines TRBV25-1 with TRBJ2-5; no clear D gene. Trimming removed 4 bases at V and 4 bases at J, with 16 bases between. CDR3 length: 15 residues. Germline V gene data show CDR1 as MGHDK and CDR2 as SYGVNS. CDR3 amino acids: CASSARRQGRETQYF. The DNA for the CDR3 is TGTGCCAGCAGTGCCCGACGACAAGGCCGAGAGACCCAGTACTTC.

This clonotype was found once. The chain has TRBV20-1 and TRBJ2-2; D might be TRBD1 (6 bases). In germline, CDR1 is DFQATT, CDR2 SNEGSKA (reference sequence). This CDR3 is 14 amino acids long. CDR3 protein: CSVGEQGDTGELFF. The CDR3 nucleotides read TGCAGCGTTGGAGAACAGGGAGACACCGGGGAGCTGTTTTTT.

This sequence joins TRBV7-2 and TRBJ2-5, with 15 positions matching TRBD2. The CDR3 consists of 17 residues. Trimming removed 4 bases from V and 9 bases from J; junction bases left unmatched: 12. CDR1 is SGHTA, CDR2 FQGNSA, per germline. The CDR3 DNA sequence: TGTGCCAGCAGCTCTGGACTAGCGGGAGGGAGGGGCGGGGCCCAGTACTTC. Its protein product is CASSSGLAGGRGGAQYF.

This clonotype was recorded at least ten times. The gene calls are TRBV4-2 and TRBJ1-2; 8 positions match TRBD1. Germline V gives CDR1 LGHNA, CDR2 YNFKEQ. The CDR3 has 14 amino acids. With V trimmed by 6 bases and J by 5 bases, 8 bases remained unmatched. The DNA for the CDR3 is TGTGCCAGCAGTACGGACAGGGAAGAGTATGGCTACACCTTC. As protein: CASSTDREEYGYTF.

This clonotype was seen repeatedly, ten times or more. The CDR3 here is CASSEYRGSNQPQHF. The CDR3 nucleotides read TGTGCCAGCAGCGAGTACAGGGGGAGCAATCAGCCCCAGCATTTT. The chain has TRBV6-1 and TRBJ1-5, with TRBD1 identical over 8 bases. This CDR3 has 15 amino acids. Germline-derived CDR1 and CDR2 are MNHNS and SASEGT. The V segment lost 6 bases and the J segment 1 base; nucleotides outside the gene matches: 5.

This clonotype occurred many times. The chain is built from TRBV20-1 and TRBJ2-5; D possibly corresponds to TRBD2 (6 bases). The germline V and J ends were trimmed by 3 bases and 4 bases, with 12 bases remaining between them. This CDR3 contains 13 residues. Per germline, CDR1 DFQATT and CDR2 SNEGSKA (reference sequence). CDR3: CSASRPEGETQYF. The DNA for the CDR3 is TGCAGTGCTAGCCGGCCGGAGGGAGAGACCCAGTACTTC.

The chain combines TRBV5-1 with TRBJ2-7; 8 nucleotides match TRBD2. With the DNA end fitting TRBJ2-1 better, the J assignment may be wrong. Germline CDR1 reads SGHRS; CDR2 reads YFSETQ. This CDR3 is built from 16 residues. In DNA, the CDR3 is TGCGCCAGCAGCTTGGATCGGACTAGCAGGTACAATGAGCAGTTCTTC. It codes for CASSLDRTSRYNEQFF.

The chain carries TRBV29-1 and TRBJ2-5; TRBD1 matches at 7 bases. Germline CDR1 SQVTM, CDR2 ANQGSEA. The CDR3 loop spans 12 amino acids. V dropped 8 bases and J dropped 6; count of bases not matched to a gene: 9. The CDR3 protein is CSFGTVVKTQYF. The CDR3 DNA sequence: TGCAGCTTCGGGACAGTGGTCAAGACCCAGTACTTC.

In its sample, this clonotype was seen once. The J gene is TRBJ1-5, the V gene TRBV10-3; 7 bases line up with TRBD1. The CDR3 runs 13 residues. From germline, CDR1 is ENHRY and CDR2 SYGVKD. V was pared by 11 bases and J by 7 bases, with 11 bases of the junction left unmatched. The CDR3 region is CAASDRTGQPQHF. CDR3 sequence (DNA): TGTGCCGCCTCGGACAGGACGGGACAGCCCCAGCATTTT.

This clonotype has a count of ten or more. CDR3 nucleotides: TGCAGTGCTAGTAGGATAACTAATGAAAAACTGTTTTTT. As protein: CSASRITNEKLFF. This sequence joins TRBV20-1 and TRBJ1-4; the D is unclear. V dropped 3 bases and J dropped 1 base, with 6 bases sitting between them. CDR1 is DFQATT, CDR2 SNEGSKA, per germline (reference sequence). The CDR3 sequence is 13 residues long.

This clonotype has at least ten counts. This chain connects TRBV5-1 to TRBJ1-1; D gene unclear. The germline V and J ends were trimmed by 0 bases and 2 bases, with 11 bases remaining between them. From germline, CDR1 is SGHRS and CDR2 YFSETQ. CDR3 length: 15 residues. The CDR3 sequence is CASSLAGWTNTEAFF. CDR3 nucleotide sequence: TGCGCCAGCAGCTTGGCCGGGTGGACTAACACTGAAGCTTTCTTT.

This clonotype was detected only a few times. The V call is TRBV24-1, the J call TRBJ1-1, with 7 bases that match TRBD1. Germline-derived CDR1 and CDR2 are KGHDR and SFDVKD. The trim removed 4 bases at V and 6 bases at J, leaving 7 bases unmatched. The CDR3 consists of 14 residues. The CDR3: CATSDDRERPEAFF. The CDR3 bases are TGTGCCACCAGTGACGACAGGGAAAGGCCTGAAGCTTTCTTT.

Worth noting for this clonotype: This clone may be a read error of a much larger clone one base away. The rearrangement uses TRBV7-9 and TRBJ1-2; D is uncertain. CDR1 and CDR2 from the germline V gene are SEHNR and FQNEAQ (reference sequence). The germline V and J ends were trimmed by 3 bases and 7 bases, with 12 bases remaining between them. This CDR3 is 13 amino acids long. This chain's CDR3 is CASSLPPGRGYTF. As DNA, the CDR3 is TGTGCCAGCAGCTTGCCTCCCGGGCGTGGCTACACCTTC.